This entry describes one TCR beta chain. The target antigen is unknown. Amplification used 60 Vbeta primers and 13 Jbeta primers. Libraries were prepared by immunoSEQ multiplex PCR; TCRdb keeps only in-frame clonotypes and omits some of them. The sample records around 70,000 clones, roughly 70% being singletons. The data are from a study of cytomegalovirus exposure and HLA in healthy donors. Nominal health characterized the donors when sampled, though unrecorded immune exposures were likely. Germline values: CDR1 SNHLY, CDR2 FYNNEI. The CDR3 is 12 amino acids. Trimming shortened V by 7 bases and J by 2 bases, and 8 bases separated the two germline ends. Study-wide findings and caveats: According to the study, roughly 180 TCR beta chains were cytomegalovirus-associated.

The sequence derives from a man in his 60s in good health and CMV-seropositive. Sequenced material: PBMCs. V is TRBV2 and J is TRBJ2-5; D is perhaps TRBD2 (5 bases). CDR3 sequence (DNA): TGTGCCAGCACGCGGAGGCAAGAGACCCAGTACTTC. Translated: CASTRRQETQYF.